This T cell receptor (beta chain) was captured in a study of CD8 T cells in Susac syndrome. Study-wide results and limits: That the number of individuals in its TCR sequencing and HLA analysis was relatively small was acknowledged by the study.

Random-hexamer reverse transcription was applied to roughly 0.5 to 1 ug RNA. A multiplex approach, immunoSEQ multiplex PCR, amplified TCR beta CDR3 across 54 Vbeta and 13 Jbeta. From the immunoSEQ multiplex PCR reads, TCRdb called clonotypes with MiXCR, one entry per CDR3 protein. The sample contains around 150,000 distinct CDR3 sequences, over 85% of which appear only once. In regard to this clonotype: The antigen remains undetermined.

Germline V gives CDR1 PRHDT, CDR2 FYEKMQ (reference sequence). Trimming cost V 0 bases and J 3 bases, with 8 bases left between them. The CDR3 covers 14 residues. Negative isolation yielded CD8+ and CD4+ T cells; FACS enriched TEMRA cells. The sample taken for sequencing was CD4+ T cells from PBMCs. This rearrangement joins TRBV13 to TRBJ1-2, with D maybe TRBD1 (5 bases). This sequence originates from a human donor in good health. The CDR3 region is CASSLGRGDYGYTF. Written as DNA, the CDR3 is TGTGCCAGCAGCTTAGGACGGGGGGACTATGGCTACACCTTC.